Each of the 24 T cell receptor beta chains below was sequenced from the same sample in a study of identical twins (dated by TCRdb to the mid-2010s). Library generation was performed with 5' RACE. Sequencing instrument: Illumina HiSeq 2000. TCRdb took the public reads, trimmed them with fastp at Q25, ran MiXCR for clone calling and kept in-frame beta chains. Rows merge per CDR3 protein into single entries with the most common DNA and genes. For this sample there are a few hundred thousand distinct CDR3 sequences; approximately 10% appear just once. Of the sample, under 3.5% is held by the ten largest clones. The sample also formed part of further work on yellow fever vaccine responses in identical twins.

The sample consisted of PBMCs. Source of these receptors: a woman between 18 and 29 years old in good health.

This clonotype was observed a handful of times. The chain uses TRBV20-1 and TRBJ2-7, with unresolved D. V lost 3 bases, J lost 1 base, and 7 bases lay in between. The CDR3 loop spans 12 amino acids. Germline V lookup: CDR1 DFQATT, CDR2 SNEGSKA (reference sequence). This chain's CDR3 is CSASYGSYEQYF. The CDR3 DNA reads as TGCAGTGCTAGTTACGGATCCTACGAGCAGTACTTC.

This clonotype was recorded many times. This chain uses TRBV12-3 or TRBV12-4 with TRBJ2-2; no definite D call. The CDR3 sequence is 14 residues long. The V end lost 2 bases, the J end lost 6 bases, and 10 bases lay between the germline ends. Here the CDR3 reads CASSLKSGAGELFF. Here the CDR3 DNA reads TGTGCCAGCAGTTTAAAGTCCGGAGCCGGGGAGCTGTTTTTT.

The V and J genes are TRBV5-1 and TRBJ2-2; D unresolved. The V end lost 0 bases, the J end lost 0 bases, and 9 bases lay between the germline ends. Germline V gene lookup returns CDR1 SGHRS and CDR2 YFSETQ. This CDR3 spans 16 amino acids. The CDR3 bases are TGCGCCAGCAGCTTGGCCGTCGGTACGAACACCGGGGAGCTGTTTTTT. Translating it yields CASSLAVGTNTGELFF.

This clonotype was detected a few times. This rearrangement joins TRBV27 to TRBJ2-3; 8 nucleotides match TRBD2. This CDR3 has 12 amino acids. Germline values: CDR1 MNHEY, CDR2 SMNVEV (reference sequence). V lost 8 bases, J lost 4 bases, and 2 bases stayed unmatched. For the CDR3, the DNA is TGTGCCAGCGCGGGGGGCTCAGATACGCAGTATTTT. This translates into CASAGGSDTQYF.

This rearrangement joins TRBV3-1 to TRBJ1-1; possibly TRBD1 for D (6 bases). Germline CDR1 is LGHDT and CDR2 is YNNKEL (reference sequence). V was shortened by 4 bases and J by 4 bases, with 16 bases between the two germline ends. The length of the CDR3 is 15 residues. CDR3 region: CASSPTRGGATEAFF. In nucleotides, the CDR3 is TGTGCCAGCAGCCCCACCCGGGGGGGGGCCACTGAAGCTTTCTTT. Variable domain in full (rest from reference TRBV3-1 and TRBJ1-1): DTAVSQTPKYLVTQMGNDKSIKCEQNLGHDTMYWYKQDSKKFLKIMFSYNNKELIINETVPNRFSPKSPDKAHLNLHINSLELGDSAVYFCASSPTRGGATEAFFGQGTRLTVV.

The chain combines TRBV7-9 with TRBJ2-5; a possible D gene is TRBD1 (6 bases). Germline V gene sequence: CDR1 SEHNR, CDR2 FQNEAQ (reference sequence). V was trimmed by 7 bases and J by 1 base, leaving 13 bases between them. The CDR3 is 14 residues long. The CDR3 reads CASIPQGPQETQYF. In nucleotides, the CDR3 is TGTGCCAGCATCCCACAGGGTCCCCAAGAGACCCAGTACTTC.

In its sample, this clonotype was seen a few times. The chain employs TRBV11-2 and TRBJ2-7; the match to TRBD2 covers 13 bases. The germline CDR1 and CDR2 sequences are SGHAT and FQNNGV. The CDR3 runs to 15 residues. Germline trimming cut 7 bases from V and 3 bases from J; bases unmatched to any gene: 6. The CDR3 loop is CASTLWTSGGYEQYF. CDR3 nucleotides: TGTGCCAGCACCCTTTGGACTAGCGGGGGCTACGAGCAGTACTTC.

In its sample, this clonotype was seen many times. CDR3 loop: CASSHRAFRRNEQFF. As DNA, the CDR3 is TGTGCCAGCAGCCATCGCGCGTTCCGGCGCAATGAGCAGTTCTTC. The J gene is TRBJ2-1, the V gene TRBV12-3 or TRBV12-4; unclear D gene. Trimming removed 6 bases at V and 6 bases at J, with 18 bases between. The CDR3 covers 15 residues.

This clonotype was counted between two and nine times. V gene TRBV29-1 combines with J gene TRBJ2-2; perhaps TRBD2 as D (6 bases). In germline, CDR1 is SQVTM, CDR2 ANQGSEA. Trimming removed 4 bases from V and 4 bases from J, with 13 bases in between. This CDR3 comprises 14 residues. CDR3: CSVVGGSGTGELFF. CDR3 in DNA: TGCAGCGTTGTAGGAGGGAGCGGCACCGGGGAGCTGTTTTTT.

This clonotype was seen ten or more times. The chain joins TRBV5-1 to TRBJ2-1; TRBD2 might be the D (5 bases). The CDR3 extends over 15 amino acids. V lost 0 bases, J lost 2 bases, and 9 bases lay in between. Germline V gene sequence: CDR1 SGHRS, CDR2 YFSETQ. DNA of the CDR3: TGCGCCAGCAGCTTGGCGGACTCCACCTACAATGAGCAGTTCTTC. Encoded protein: CASSLADSTYNEQFF.

This clonotype came up a few times. The CDR3 sequence: CASSPDGTNQPQHF. The CDR3 nucleotides are TGTGCCAGCAGTCCAGACGGAACTAATCAGCCCCAGCATTTT. V and J are TRBV12-3 or TRBV12-4 and TRBJ1-5; no reliable D call. V lost 5 bases to trimming and J lost 4 bases, with 12 bases between them. CDR3 length: 14 residues.

This clonotype was picked up many times. The chain combines TRBV18 with TRBJ1-1; possible D gene TRBD1, 5 bases. Germline V lookup: CDR1 KGHSH, CDR2 LQKENI. The CDR3 is made up of 14 amino acids. Between the trimmed V and J ends, which lost 8 bases and 1 base, there was a span of 14 bases. The CDR3 DNA follows: TGTGCCAGCCGCCAGTTGGGGCCGAACACTGAAGCTTTCTTT. As protein: CASRQLGPNTEAFF. Full variable domain (rest looked up from reference TRBV18 and TRBJ1-1): NAGVMQNPRHLVRRRGQEARLRCSPMKGHSHVYWYRQLPEEGLKFMVYLQKENIIDESGMPKERFSAEFPKEGPSILRIQQVVRGDSAAYFCASRQLGPNTEAFFGQGTRLTVV.

The sample holds many counts of this clonotype. The chain links TRBV29-1 to TRBJ2-2; 9 nucleotides match TRBD1. The CDR3 spans 13 residues. Per the germline V gene, CDR1 is SQVTM and CDR2 is ANQGSEA. V trimming: 8 bases; J trimming: 3 bases; junction bases outside the gene matches: 4. The CDR3 here is CSTTGGYTGELFF. The CDR3 region has the DNA TGCAGCACTACAGGGGGCTACACCGGGGAGCTGTTTTTT.

Ten or more counts support this clonotype. An end of the junction does not agree with germline; a read error may underlie this. This chain joins TRBV5-1 and TRBJ1-1; D ambiguous. Germline CDR1 SGHRS, CDR2 YFSETQ. This CDR3 spans 14 amino acids. CDR3 DNA sequence: TGCGCCAGCAGCACACAGATCATGAACACTGGAGCTTTCTTT. Encoded protein: CASSTQIMNTGAFF.

This clonotype was seen ten or more times. The gene calls are TRBV6-5 and TRBJ2-1; 7 bases line up with TRBD2. CDR1 is MNHEY and CDR2 is SVGAGI in the germline V gene. Unmatched junction bases numbered 5, after V lost 3 bases and J lost 3 bases. This CDR3 spans 15 amino acids. CDR3 amino acids: CASSYYGDYYNEQFF. CDR3 in DNA: TGTGCCAGCAGTTATTACGGGGACTACTACAATGAGCAGTTCTTC.

This clonotype came up a few times. V and J are TRBV18 and TRBJ1-5; 10 nucleotides align to TRBD1. CDR3 length: 14 amino acids. Germline V lookup: CDR1 KGHSH, CDR2 LQKENI. V was clipped by 6 bases and J by 7 bases; unmatched bases: 6. This CDR3 reads CASSRQGAGQPQHF. The CDR3 nucleotides are TGTGCCAGCTCGCGACAGGGGGCGGGACAGCCCCAGCATTTT.

V and J are TRBV9 and TRBJ1-2; D is possibly TRBD1 (5 bases). CDR1 and CDR2 from the germline V gene are SGDLS and YYNGEE. The germline V and J ends were trimmed by 0 bases and 8 bases, with 8 bases remaining between them. This CDR3 is 12 amino acids long. Here the CDR3 reads CASSVGQWGYTF. The CDR3 DNA reads as TGTGCCAGCAGCGTAGGACAGTGGGGCTACACCTTC.

This clonotype showed up just a few times. The V and J genes are TRBV28 and TRBJ2-3; D not resolved. Germline loops: CDR1 MDHEN, CDR2 SYDVKM. V lost 5 bases and J 0 bases, leaving 21 bases between the germline ends. The CDR3 has 18 amino acids. This CDR3 is CASSPRVGRRSSTDTQYF. In DNA form, the CDR3 reads TGTGCCAGCAGTCCTCGGGTTGGGCGGAGATCTAGCACAGATACGCAGTATTTT. Full variable domain (outside the CDR3, taken from reference TRBV28 and TRBJ2-3): DVKVTQSSRYLVKRTGEKVFLECVQDMDHENMFWYRQDPGLGLRLIYFSYDVKMKEKGDIPEGYSVSREKKERFSLILESASTNQTSMYLCASSPRVGRRSSTDTQYFGPGTRLTVL.

This clonotype was seen more than once but under ten times. This chain's CDR3 is CASSGLGDNTDTQYF. CDR3 nucleotides: TGTGCCAGCAGCGGTCTAGGAGACAACACAGATACGCAGTATTTT. V gene TRBV2 combines with J gene TRBJ2-3; D not resolved. Trimming stripped 6 bases from V and 2 bases from J, with 15 bases between. Germline loops: CDR1 SNHLY, CDR2 FYNNEI. This CDR3 comprises 15 residues.

There are many counts of this clonotype. CDR3 coding DNA: TGTGCCAGCAAGGATTCGTATACGCAGTATTTT. Protein: CASKDSYTQYF. This chain connects TRBV6-2 or TRBV6-3 to TRBJ2-3; no clear D. The germline gives CDR1 MNHEY, CDR2 SVGEGT. The CDR3 length is 11 residues. The germline V and J ends were trimmed by 7 bases and 7 bases, with 9 bases remaining between them.

The chain combines TRBV24-1 with TRBJ1-2, with 7 bases lining up with TRBD1. Germline lookup yields CDR1 KGHDR and CDR2 SFDVKD. J lost 2 bases, V lost 3 bases, and 8 bases had no gene match. The CDR3 spans 16 residues. The CDR3 DNA follows: TGTGCCACCAGTGATCATAATCCGGGACAGAACTATGGCTACACCTTC. Its translation is CATSDHNPGQNYGYTF.

The chain joins TRBV20-1 to TRBJ2-7, with TRBD2 as a possible D gene (6 bases). Germline lookup yields CDR1 DFQATT and CDR2 SNEGSKA (reference sequence). Between the trimmed V and J ends, which lost 6 bases and 4 bases, there was a span of 16 bases. CDR3 length: 13 amino acids. The CDR3 DNA reads as TGCAGTGCCGCCTCTAGCGCGCTATACGAGCAGTACTTC. Its protein is CSAASSALYEQYF.

This clonotype occurred many times. The V gene is TRBV24-1, the J gene TRBJ2-1; D gene uncertain. This CDR3 spans 10 amino acids. From germline, CDR1 is KGHDR and CDR2 SFDVKD. With 8 bases removed from V and 9 bases from J, the gap between germline ends came to 7 bases. DNA of the CDR3: TGTGCCACCAAGCAAAGTGAGCAGTTCTTC. Protein: CATKQSEQFF.

This chain uses TRBV20-1 with TRBJ2-1; D is perhaps TRBD1 (5 bases). V was trimmed by 2 bases and J by 12 bases, leaving 17 bases between them. Germline V gene data show CDR1 as DFQATT and CDR2 as SNEGSKA (reference sequence). This CDR3 region has 13 residues. CDR3 sequence: CSARFFQAQGQFF. DNA for the CDR3: TGCAGTGCTAGATTCTTCCAGGCGCAGGGGCAGTTCTTC.